A selection of T cell receptor beta chains follows, all from one sample in a study of glioma-infiltrating T cells. TCRdb reprocessed the multiplex PCR reads via MiXCR and lists one record per CDR3 protein. The repertoire holds approximately 120,000 distinct CDR3 sequences, with approximately 25% as singletons. Sequenced material: glioma tissue, nonneoplastic brain tissue, or PBMCs (not recorded which). The receptors originated from a human donor with low-grade glioma or glioblastoma, undergoing nonglioma brain surgery, or in good health (not recorded which). Both conserved end residues are part of each CDR3. The D gene is left open where the match is weak. Clone size is shown for a subset of rows, as once, few, many or a class of expanded clone.

TRBJ2-1 | TRBV30 | . | . | TGTGCCTGGAGTGTAAATTGGCAGGTGGCGAATGAGCAGTTCTTC | CAWSVNWQVANEQFF
TRBJ1-2 | TRBV7-9 | TRBD1 | few | TGTGCCAGCAGCTCATCCGGACAGGGTGGCTATGGCTACACCTTC | CASSSSGQGGYGYTF
TRBJ1-1 | TRBV12-3/TRBV12-4 | TRBD1 | many | TGTGCCAGCAGTTCCAGGGGGCGGACTGAAGCTTTCTTT | CASSSRGRTEAFF
TRBJ2-7 | TRBV27 | TRBD2 | many | TGTGCCAGCAGTTTATCACGACTAGCGCGGTCCTACGAGCAGTACTTC | CASSLSRLARSYEQYF
TRBJ2-7 | TRBV27 | TRBD2 | many | TGTGCCAGCAGTGCCGGGGCCGGGGGGTTCTACGAGCAGTACTTC | CASSAGAGGFYEQYF
TRBJ2-7 | TRBV6-2/TRBV6-3 | TRBD1 | many | TGTGCCAGCAGTTTCAGGGGGCTTCTTCCCTACGAGCAGTACTTC | CASSFRGLLPYEQYF
TRBJ1-2 | TRBV20-1 | TRBD1 | many | TGCAGTGCCCCGACAGGGTCTCCAGGCTACACCTTC | CSAPTGSPGYTF
TRBJ2-5 | TRBV29-1 | . | many | TGCAGCGGGCGCGCCGGGACCAACCACCAAGAGACCCAGTACTTC | CSGRAGTNHQETQYF
TRBJ1-1 | TRBV6-1 | TRBD1 | many | TGTGCCAGCAGTCAAAGACAGGGCGGCAACACTGAAGCTTTCTTT | CASSQRQGGNTEAFF
TRBJ2-1 | TRBV4-1 | . | many | TGCGCCAGCAGCCGCCGACTAGGGGATGAGCAGTTCTTC | CASSRRLGDEQFF
TRBJ2-7 | TRBV18 | . | many | TGTGCCAGCTCACCAGTGAGCTACGAGCAGTACTTC | CASSPVSYEQYF
TRBJ2-2 | TRBV4-1 | . | . | TGCGCCAGCAGTCAGAATTGGGCCACCGGGGAGCTGTTTTTT | CASSQNWATGELFF
TRBJ2-5 | TRBV4-1 | . | few | TGCGCCAGCAGCCAAGATCTGCCTCGTGGGTGGGCAGGGGCTCAGGAGGCCCAGTACTTC | CASSQDLPRGWAGAQEAQYF
TRBJ2-5 | TRBV5-4 | TRBD2 | . | TGTGCCAGCAGATTGGGAAATTGCGGGAGCCAAGAGACCCAGTACTTC | CASRLGNCGSQETQYF
TRBJ2-1 | TRBV7-3 | TRBD2 | many | TGTGCCAGCAGCTTTTCGGGAGGGCCTGATGAGCAGTTCTTC | CASSFSGGPDEQFF
TRBJ2-3 | TRBV5-4 | . | few | TGTGCCAGCAGCGGGAGGGTGGGGGCCCCAGATACGCAGTATTTT | CASSGRVGAPDTQYF
TRBJ2-5 | TRBV19 | . | few | TGTGCCAGTAGTATAGGATATCAAGAGACCCAGTACTTC | CASSIGYQETQYF
TRBJ2-1 | TRBV14 | TRBD2 | . | TGTGCCAGCAGCCAAATGAAGGCTAGCGGGAAGAATGAGCAGTTCTTC | CASSQMKASGKNEQFF
TRBJ1-1 | TRBV12-3/TRBV12-4 | . | many | TGTGCCAGCAGTTTAGACAGGGTGGGGAACACTGAAGCTTTCTTT | CASSLDRVGNTEAFF
TRBJ2-2 | TRBV11-2 | . | once | TGTGCCAGCAGCTTAGCGGATTGGTCCGGGGAGCTGTTTTTT | CASSLADWSGELFF
TRBJ1-1 | TRBV12-3/TRBV12-4 | . | . | TGTGCCAGCAGTTTTGATTTGGGAGAGAACACTGAAGCTTTCTTT | CASSFDLGENTEAFF
TRBJ1-6 | TRBV12-2 | . | . | TGTGCCAGTCAGAAACGTTCTAATTCACCCCTCCACTTT | CASQKRSNSPLHF
TRBJ2-1 | TRBV19 | TRBD2 | . | TGTGCCAGTAGTATTTATCTAGCGGGAGGGCTGGGTGAGCAGTTCTTC | CASSIYLAGGLGEQFF
TRBJ2-7 | TRBV25-1 | . | many | TGTGCCATCTCAAGCGCAGGCCTAGGGGAGCAGTACTTC | CAISSAGLGEQYF
TRBJ1-1 | TRBV15 | . | many | TGTGCCACCAGCAGAGCAGCGCGGGGGGCTACAGAAGCTTTCTTT | CATSRAARGATEAFF
TRBJ2-3 | TRBV9 | . | few | TGTGCCAGCAGCGTAGAACGGCTCTACGGTACGCAGTATTTT | CASSVERLYGTQYF
TRBJ2-1 | TRBV29-1 | TRBD1 | . | TGCAGCTACCGAGGCAGGGGGCGCGATGAGCAGTTCTTC | CSYRGRGRDEQFF
TRBJ2-1 | TRBV29-1 | TRBD2 | few | TGCAGCGCCCCGATAGCGGGAGGTGAGCAGTTCTTC | CSAPIAGGEQFF
TRBJ2-2 | TRBV5-1 | . | . | TGCGCCAGCAGCCCATGGACAGCGGCGACCGGGGAGCTGTTTTTT | CASSPWTAATGELFF